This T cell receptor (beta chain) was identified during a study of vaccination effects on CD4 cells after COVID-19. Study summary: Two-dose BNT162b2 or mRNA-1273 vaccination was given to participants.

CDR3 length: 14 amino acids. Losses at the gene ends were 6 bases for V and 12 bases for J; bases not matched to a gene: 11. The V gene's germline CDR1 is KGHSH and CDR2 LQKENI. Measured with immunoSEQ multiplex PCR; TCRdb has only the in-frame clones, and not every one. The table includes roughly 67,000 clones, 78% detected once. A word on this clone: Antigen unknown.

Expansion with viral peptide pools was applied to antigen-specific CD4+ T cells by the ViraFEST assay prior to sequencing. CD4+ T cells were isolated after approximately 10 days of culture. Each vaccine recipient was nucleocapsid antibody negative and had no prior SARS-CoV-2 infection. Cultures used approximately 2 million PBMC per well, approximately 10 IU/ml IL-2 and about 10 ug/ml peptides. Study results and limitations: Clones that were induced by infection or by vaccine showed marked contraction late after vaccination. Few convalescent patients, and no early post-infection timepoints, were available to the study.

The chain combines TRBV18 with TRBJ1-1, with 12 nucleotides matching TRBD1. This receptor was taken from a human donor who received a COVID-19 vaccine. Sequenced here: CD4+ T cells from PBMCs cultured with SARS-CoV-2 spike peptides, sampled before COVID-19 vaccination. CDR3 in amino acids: CASSTSGQGAETFF. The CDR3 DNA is TGTGCCAGCTCGACCTCGGGACAGGGGGCGGAAACTTTCTTT.